Given below is one TCR beta chain in context. This clonotype turned up a few times. Which antigen it targets is not known. It has no much larger one-base neighbor in the sample; base qualities were not kept. The library was generated by 5' RACE. Data came from a NextSeq 500. To correct for sequencing error and PCR bias, the TCR library protocol tagged individual cDNA molecules with unique molecular identifiers. Sequencing covered both TCR alpha and beta chains, and within each sample the abundances of alpha and beta sequences were tightly co-correlated. As for the original processing: Decombinator V4 was used to annotate the V gene, J gene and CDR3 of the TCR sequences. TCRs were defined as expanded if a significant change between any two time points was detected under a Poisson model with p below 0.0001. TCR abundances were normalised to the total number of TCRs sequenced per sample and expressed as counts per million. MAIT TCRs were defined by TRAV1-2 paired with TRAJ12, TRAJ20 or TRAJ33, and iNKT TCRs by TRAV10 paired with TRAJ18. A search of VDJdb, accessed on 1 November 2021, was run for TCRs annotated to CMV, EBV and SARS-CoV-2, with TCRs annotated for multiple antigens excluded. TCRdb cleaned the public reads at Q25 with fastp, built clones with MiXCR and kept in-frame beta chains. Each CDR3 protein gets just one entry, which takes the most common genes and DNA from the rows behind it. TCRdb, rather than the study authors, made the V and J calls. The sample includes about 36,000 distinct CDR3 sequences, with approximately 9.9% observed a single time. 12% of the sample is held by the ten biggest clonotypes.

The study was a case-control design nested within a healthcare worker cohort in London, UK, with weekly nasopharyngeal swab PCR tests and blood sampling. Healthcare workers were recruited during the week of the UK lockdown, between 23 and 31 March 2020, and followed weekly for up to 16 weeks. The data belong to a study of early T cells in non-severe SARS-CoV-2 infection (dated by TCRdb to the early 2020s). Study-level background: Bulk RNA from unsorted whole blood was used for TCR sequencing, so alpha and beta chains could not be paired.

CDR1 SGHAT and CDR2 FQDESV were looked up in the germline V gene (reference sequence). The germline V end is reduced by 1 base and the J end by 3 bases; junction bases left unmatched: 7. Its CDR3 holds 18 amino acids, cysteine through phenylalanine. The CDR3 DNA has 54 bases and is translated from base 1. The paper's findings and limits, for the study overall: VDJdb matching was skewed toward anti-spike CD8 responses and likely underestimated virus-specific expansions by missing private and CD4 specificities.

The chain links TRBV11-1 with TRBJ2-6, with TRBD1 matching 9 junction bases. The receptor's source is an adult who was a healthcare worker with PCR-confirmed SARS-CoV-2 infection or an uninfected control (not recorded which). The sample comprised whole blood. For the CDR3, the sequence is CASSLVGTGKIGANVLTF. The DNA is as follows: TGTGCCAGCAGCTTAGTCGGGACAGGGAAGATTGGGGCCAACGTCCTGACTTTC.